These 30 T cell receptor beta chains share one sample of origin, sequenced in a study of shared clonotypes between healthy human individuals. In the naive CD8 group, cells lacked CD45RO and were positively selected for CCR7, so terminally differentiated effector memory CD45RA+ cells were left out. Profiling relied on immunoSEQ multiplex PCR, and the TCRdb table lists in-frame clones only, not all of them. The table has 760,000 or so clones, approximately 96% seen once. Material: naive CD8+ T cells sorted from blood. These receptors came from a man younger than 45 in good health.

This rearrangement joins TRBV5-1 to TRBJ2-7; D gene unclear. CDR3 length: 12 residues. V was pared by 1 base and J by 5 bases, with 7 bases between. Germline CDR1 SGHRS, CDR2 YFSETQ. The CDR3 protein is CASSLLQDEQYF. DNA of the CDR3: TGCGCCAGCAGCTTGCTACAAGACGAGCAGTACTTC.

The chain couples TRBV13 to TRBJ2-1, with 15 bases matching TRBD2. CDR1 and CDR2 from the germline V gene are PRHDT and FYEKMQ (reference sequence). V shed 5 bases and J 1 base; nucleotides not matched to a gene: 3. CDR3 length: 17 residues. DNA of the CDR3: TGTGCCAGCAGCAGGGGACTAGCGGGAGGATCCTACAATGAGCAGTTCTTC. Its translation is CASSRGLAGGSYNEQFF.

The chain is built from TRBV28 and TRBJ1-1, with D possibly matching TRBD1 (6 bases). The CDR3 runs 15 residues. With 2 bases removed from V and 2 bases from J, the gap between germline ends came to 12 bases. Germline-derived CDR1 and CDR2 are MDHEN and SYDVKM. This CDR3 reads CASSLDRFSNTEAFF. CDR3 coding DNA: TGTGCCAGCAGTTTAGACAGGTTTAGTAACACTGAAGCTTTCTTT.

The sample holds one count of this clone. The rearrangement joins TRBV4-3 to TRBJ2-7; D is ambiguous. This CDR3 has 15 residues. CDR1 LGHNA and CDR2 YSLEER come from the germline V gene. V lost 1 base to trimming and J lost 0 bases, with 10 bases between them. CDR3 DNA sequence: TGCGCCAGCAGCCAAGCCCGGGCAAGCTCCTACGAGCAGTACTTC. This encodes CASSQARASSYEQYF.

Points on this clone: Distinct nucleotide sequences in the sample also encode this CDR3. The rearrangement links TRBV9 to TRBJ1-4; D is unclear. CDR1 and CDR2 (germline): SGDLS, YYNGEE. CDR3 length: 15 residues. Between the trimmed V and J ends, which lost 0 bases and 0 bases, there was a span of 6 bases. The CDR3 DNA sequence: TGTGCCAGCAGCGTAGGTGGGGCAACTAATGAAAAACTGTTTTTT. Its protein is CASSVGGATNEKLFF.

The chain has TRBV7-9 and TRBJ2-1, with 12 nucleotides matching TRBD2. This CDR3 comprises 15 residues. Germline-derived CDR1 and CDR2 are SEHNR and FQNEAQ (reference sequence). The V and J ends lost 5 bases and 5 bases, in that order; junction bases with no gene match: 4. The CDR3, as DNA: TGTGCCAGCAGCCCTACTAGCGGGAGGCACAATGAGCAGTTCTTC. Its protein is CASSPTSGRHNEQFF.

This chain joins TRBV10-3 and TRBJ2-3; 8 bases fit TRBD1. There are 15 residues in the CDR3. Germline assignment: CDR1 ENHRY and CDR2 SYGVKD. J was trimmed by 0 bases and V by 7 bases; bases with no gene match: 6. CDR3 nucleotides: TGTGCCATCACCGACAGGGGCGGTAGCACAGATACGCAGTATTTT. Amino acid sequence: CAITDRGGSTDTQYF.

This clone occurred once. The V and J genes are TRBV6-5 and TRBJ1-2; a weak D match, TRBD1 (5 bases). Germline V gene data show CDR1 as MNHEY and CDR2 as SVGAGI. The CDR3 totals 15 residues. V lost 6 bases, J lost 4 bases, and 18 bases lay in between. The CDR3 region is CASRGGSYSSYGYTF. The CDR3 DNA reads TGTGCCAGCAGGGGGGGGTCCTATTCGTCCTATGGCTACACCTTC.

The chain links TRBV15 to TRBJ2-1, with TRBD1 matching 8 bases. After removal of 6 bases from V and 3 bases from J, the junction contained 16 bases not matched to a gene. Germline CDR1 reads LNHNV; CDR2 reads YYDKDF (reference sequence). The CDR3 loop spans 18 amino acids. CDR3 amino acids: CATRPDQIGGQGYNEQFF. In nucleotides, the CDR3 is TGTGCCACCAGACCCGATCAAATCGGAGGACAGGGCTACAATGAGCAGTTCTTC.

The rearrangement uses TRBV29-1 and TRBJ2-3; 11 bases fit TRBD2. Germline V lookup: CDR1 SQVTM, CDR2 ANQGSEA. The J segment lost 2 bases and the V segment lost 7 bases, leaving 5 bases of the junction unmatched. The CDR3 sequence is 14 residues long. The CDR3 nucleotides read TGCAGCGGGACGGGACTAGCGGACACAGATACGCAGTATTTT. The encoded protein is CSGTGLADTDTQYF.

For this clone: Other nucleotide sequences from this sample produce the same CDR3. The genes are TRBV2 and TRBJ2-1; 11 nucleotides match TRBD2. With V trimmed by 6 bases and J by 4 bases, 5 bases remained unmatched. The CDR3 has 15 amino acids. CDR1 is SNHLY, CDR2 FYNNEI, per germline. CDR3 in amino acids: CASRGTSGIYNEQFF. The CDR3 region has the DNA TGTGCCAGCAGGGGGACTAGCGGAATTTACAATGAGCAGTTCTTC.

The rearrangement joins TRBV21-1 to TRBJ1-1. TRBV21-1 is termed a pseudogene. There are 14 residues in the CDR3. This CDR3 is CATKDGFMNTEAFF. The CDR3 DNA sequence: TGTGCCACCAAGGACGGCTTCATGAACACTGAAGCTTTCTTT.

The genes are TRBV28 and TRBJ2-7; possible D gene TRBD1, 6 bases. This CDR3 contains 14 residues. Germline V gives CDR1 MDHEN, CDR2 SYDVKM. V was trimmed by 5 bases and J by 6 bases, leaving 17 bases between them. The CDR3 spells CASSPLGGAGEQYF. DNA for the CDR3: TGTGCCAGCAGTCCCCTAGGGGGAGCAGGCGAGCAGTACTTC.

The J gene is TRBJ2-3, the V gene TRBV7-2; no clear D gene. This CDR3 has 13 amino acids. V dropped 5 bases and J dropped 0 bases, with 6 bases sitting between them. Germline lookup yields CDR1 SGHTA and CDR2 FQGNSA. CDR3 in amino acids: CASSPESTDTQYF. DNA of the CDR3: TGTGCCAGCAGCCCAGAAAGCACAGATACGCAGTATTTT.

The CDR3: CASTSGGGVGETQYF. DNA for the CDR3: TGTGCCAGCACCTCGGGCGGCGGGGTGGGAGAGACCCAGTACTTC. The chain recombines TRBV9 with TRBJ2-5, with a weak D call TRBD2 (6 bases). Trimming took 6 bases from V and 4 from J, leaving 19 bases between them. The CDR3 is made up of 15 amino acids. From germline, CDR1 is SGDLS and CDR2 YYNGEE.

The CDR3 sequence: CASSFRAPYEQYF. DNA of the CDR3: TGCGCCAGCAGCTTCAGAGCCCCCTACGAGCAGTACTTC. V usage is TRBV5-1 and J usage is TRBJ2-7; D remains unclear. The V gene's germline CDR1 is SGHRS and CDR2 YFSETQ. The CDR3 loop spans 13 amino acids. Trimming removed 2 bases at V and 2 bases at J, with 8 bases between.

V usage is TRBV6-6 and J usage is TRBJ1-2; D unresolved. V lost 5 bases and J lost 0, with 10 bases in between. The CDR3 is 14 residues long. From germline, CDR1 is MNHNY and CDR2 SVGAGI (reference sequence). CDR3 nucleotide sequence: TGTGCCAGCAGTCCGCAGACGGCTAACTATGGCTACACCTTC. Translating it yields CASSPQTANYGYTF.

CDR3 protein: CASSLGLAHSYEQYF. The DNA for the CDR3 is TGTGCCAGCAGCTTAGGACTAGCGCACTCCTACGAGCAGTACTTC. This chain joins TRBV7-2 and TRBJ2-7; 8 bases agree with TRBD2. The CDR3 extends over 15 amino acids. The V and J ends lost 1 base and 0 bases, in that order; junction bases with no gene match: 2. CDR1 and CDR2 from the germline V gene are SGHTA and FQGNSA.

This clone was observed once. This chain connects TRBV7-9 to TRBJ2-1; D is unclear. CDR1 is SEHNR, CDR2 FQNEAQ, per germline (reference sequence). Between the trimmed V and J ends, which lost 1 base and 5 bases, there was a span of 6 bases. CDR3 length: 13 residues. CDR3: CASSLVGHNEQFF. CDR3 coding DNA: TGTGCCAGCAGCTTAGTAGGCCACAATGAGCAGTTCTTC.

DNA of the CDR3: TGCAGCGTTGAAGCCCCCAGGGACAGGGGGAATGAGCAGTTCTTC. Translation: CSVEAPRDRGNEQFF. V and J are TRBV29-1 and TRBJ2-1, with 11 bases aligning to TRBD1. This CDR3 is 15 amino acids long. The ends lost 1 base at V and 7 bases at J; junction bases unmatched: 6. Germline V lookup: CDR1 SQVTM, CDR2 ANQGSEA.

The CDR3 DNA follows: TGCGCCAGCAGCCATGGGGTAGCGGAGAACTACGAGCAGTACTTC. Amino acids: CASSHGVAENYEQYF. J is TRBJ2-7 and V is TRBV4-1, with D maybe TRBD2 (6 bases). From germline, CDR1 is MGHRA and CDR2 YSYEKL. V was clipped by 3 bases and J by 3 bases, with 15 bases between them. The CDR3 loop spans 15 amino acids.

The V call is TRBV7-8, the J call TRBJ2-6, with a tentative D call TRBD2 (5 bases). Germline V gene sequence: CDR1 SGHVS, CDR2 FQNEAQ. The CDR3 runs 15 residues. The V end lost 8 bases, the J end lost 0 bases, and 11 bases lay between the germline ends. The CDR3 coding sequence is TGTGCCAGCGGAGGAGGAGGCTCTGGGGCCAACGTCCTGACTTTC. Its translation is CASGGGGSGANVLTF. Variable domain in full (rest from reference TRBV7-8 and TRBJ2-6): GAGVSQSPRYKVAKRGQDVALRCDPISGHVSLFWYQQALGQGPEFLTYFQNEAQLDKSGLPSDRFFAERPEGSVSTLKIQRTQQEDSAVYLCASGGGGSGANVLTFGAGSRLTVL.

The chain has TRBV27 and TRBJ1-5; D uncertain. Trimming removed 3 bases from V and 13 bases from J, with 4 bases in between. The CDR3 totals 9 residues. Germline V CDR1 and CDR2: MNHEY, SMNVEV (reference sequence). For the CDR3, the DNA is TGTGCCAGCAGTTTCCCTCAGCATTTT. Amino acid sequence: CASSFPQHF.

The V and J genes are TRBV21-1 and TRBJ1-2. TRBV21-1 is termed a pseudogene. The CDR3 extends over 13 amino acids. The CDR3 DNA reads TGTGCCAGCAGGAGCAGGCGGAACTATGGCTACACCTTC. Its protein product is CASRSRRNYGYTF.

The J gene is TRBJ2-1, the V gene TRBV4-3; weak D call: TRBD2 (6 bases). Trimming left V 1 base short and J 3 bases short, with 10 bases between. The CDR3 loop spans 15 amino acids. Germline assignment: CDR1 LGHNA and CDR2 YSLEER. This CDR3 reads CASSQGRGYYNEQFF. The CDR3 nucleotides read TGCGCCAGCAGCCAAGGGCGGGGCTACTACAATGAGCAGTTCTTC.

Worth noting for this clone: The germline gene is not matched at one end of the junction; a read error may be the cause. The chain recombines TRBV4-1 with TRBJ2-2, with a tentative D call TRBD2 (6 bases). The germline CDR1 and CDR2 sequences are MGHRA and YSYEKL. The CDR3 contains 16 residues. The CDR3 loop is CASSQYVAENAGELFF. DNA of the CDR3: TGCGCCAGCAGTCAATACGTAGCGGAGAACGCCGGGGAGCTGTTTTTT.

V gene TRBV7-9 combines with J gene TRBJ2-5; tentatively, D is TRBD2 (5 bases). This CDR3 has 14 residues. CDR1 is SEHNR and CDR2 is FQNEAQ in the germline V gene (reference sequence). V lost 3 bases to trimming and J lost 2 bases, with 10 bases between them. Written as DNA, the CDR3 is TGTGCCAGCAGCTTCCAGGACTTTCAAGAGACCCAGTACTTC. Residues: CASSFQDFQETQYF.

The chain joins TRBV11-2 to TRBJ1-1; D not certain. Trimming removed 1 base at V and 0 bases at J, with 12 bases between. The CDR3 length is 16 residues. Germline loops: CDR1 SGHAT, CDR2 FQNNGV. The CDR3 is CASSLVLSPLNTEAFF. The CDR3 nucleotides are TGTGCCAGCAGCTTAGTTCTGAGCCCATTGAACACTGAAGCTTTCTTT. The full variable domain, rest sourced from reference TRBV11-2 and TRBJ1-1, is EAGVAQSPRYKIIEKRQSVAFWCNPISGHATLYWYQQILGQGPKLLIQFQNNGVVDDSQLPKDRFSAERLKGVDSTLKIQPAKLEDSAVYLCASSLVLSPLNTEAFFGQGTRLTVV.

CDR3 region: CASSPGLAVAETQYF. Here the CDR3 DNA reads TGTGCCAGCAGCCCTGGACTAGCGGTCGCGGAGACCCAGTACTTC. The V call is TRBV9, the J call TRBJ2-5, with TRBD2 identical over 10 bases. V lost 4 bases and J lost 5; bases outside the gene matches: 8. Looked up from germline, CDR1 is SGDLS and CDR2 is YYNGEE. The CDR3 sequence is 15 residues long.

The chain carries TRBV7-8 and TRBJ2-2; D unresolved. Trimming stripped 3 bases from V and 3 bases from J, with 5 bases between. The CDR3 spans 13 residues. The germline CDR1 and CDR2 sequences are SGHVS and FQNEAQ. CDR3 amino acids: CASSFSDTGELFF. In DNA, the CDR3 is TGTGCCAGCAGCTTCTCGGACACCGGGGAGCTGTTTTTT.